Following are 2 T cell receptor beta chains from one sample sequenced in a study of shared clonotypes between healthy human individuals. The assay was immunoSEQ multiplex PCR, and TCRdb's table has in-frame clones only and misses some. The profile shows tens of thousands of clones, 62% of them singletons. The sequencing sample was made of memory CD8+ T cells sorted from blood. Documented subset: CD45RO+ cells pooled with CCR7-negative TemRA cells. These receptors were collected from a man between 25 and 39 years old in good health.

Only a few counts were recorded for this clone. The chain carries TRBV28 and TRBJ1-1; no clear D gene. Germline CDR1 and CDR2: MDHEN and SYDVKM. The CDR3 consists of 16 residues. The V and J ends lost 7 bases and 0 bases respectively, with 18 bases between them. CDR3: CASTPLLFRLNTEAFF. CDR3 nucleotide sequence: TGTGCCAGCACCCCCCTGTTGTTTCGCCTGAACACTGAAGCTTTCTTT.

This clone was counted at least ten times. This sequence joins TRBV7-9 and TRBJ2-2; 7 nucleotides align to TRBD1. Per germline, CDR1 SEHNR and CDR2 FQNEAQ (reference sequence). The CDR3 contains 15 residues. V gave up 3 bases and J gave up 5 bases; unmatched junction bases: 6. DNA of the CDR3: TGTGCCAGCAGCTTTGACAGGGTTGGTACCGGGGAGCTGTTTTTT. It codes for CASSFDRVGTGELFF.